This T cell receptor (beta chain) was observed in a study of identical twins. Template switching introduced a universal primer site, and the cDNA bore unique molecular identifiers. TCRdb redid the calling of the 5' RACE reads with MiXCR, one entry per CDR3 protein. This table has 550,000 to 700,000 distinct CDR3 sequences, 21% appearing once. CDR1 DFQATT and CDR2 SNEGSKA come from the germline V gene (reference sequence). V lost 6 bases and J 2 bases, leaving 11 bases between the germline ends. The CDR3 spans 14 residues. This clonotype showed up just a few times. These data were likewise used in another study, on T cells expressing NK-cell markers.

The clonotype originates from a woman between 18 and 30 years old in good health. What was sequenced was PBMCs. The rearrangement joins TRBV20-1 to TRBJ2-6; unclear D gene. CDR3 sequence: CSATRAAGANVLTF. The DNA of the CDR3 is TGCAGTGCCACCCGGGCTGCTGGGGCCAACGTCCTGACTTTC.